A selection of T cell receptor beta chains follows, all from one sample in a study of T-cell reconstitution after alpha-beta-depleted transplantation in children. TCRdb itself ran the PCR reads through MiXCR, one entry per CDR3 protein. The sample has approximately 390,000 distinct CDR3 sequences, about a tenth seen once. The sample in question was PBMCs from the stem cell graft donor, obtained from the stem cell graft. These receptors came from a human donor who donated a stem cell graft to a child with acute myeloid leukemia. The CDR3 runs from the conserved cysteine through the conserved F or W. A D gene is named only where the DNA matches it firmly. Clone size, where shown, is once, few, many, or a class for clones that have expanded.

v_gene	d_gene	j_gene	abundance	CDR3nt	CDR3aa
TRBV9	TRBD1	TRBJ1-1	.	TGTGCCAGCAGCCCCCGACAGGGGACGATGAACACTGAAGCTTTCTTT	CASSPRQGTMNTEAFF
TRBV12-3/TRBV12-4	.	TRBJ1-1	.	TGTGCCAGCAGCCTAGTTAGCAGGAGGAACACTGAAGCTTTCTTT	CASSLVSRRNTEAFF
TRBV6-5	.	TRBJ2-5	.	TGTGCCAGCAGTTACTCGATTTCACGGACGATGGGACAAGAGACCCAGTACTTC	CASSYSISRTMGQETQYF
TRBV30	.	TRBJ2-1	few	TGTGCCTGGACCGTCACCAATGAGCAGTTCTTC	CAWTVTNEQFF
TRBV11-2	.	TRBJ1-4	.	TGTGCCAGCAGCTTAAAAGTTAGGGGGGCAGCAAATGAAAAACTGTTTTTT	CASSLKVRGAANEKLFF
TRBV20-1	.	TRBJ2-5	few	TGCAGTGCTAGCGGCTGGGGAGAGACCCAGTACTTC	CSASGWGETQYF
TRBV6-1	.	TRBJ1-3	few	TGTGCCAGCAGCCCCTCGACAGGACGAAACACCATATATTTT	CASSPSTGRNTIYF
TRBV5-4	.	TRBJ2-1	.	TGTGCCAGCAGCCCACTACTAGACAATGAGCAGTTCTTC	CASSPLLDNEQFF
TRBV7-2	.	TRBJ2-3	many	TGTGCCAGCAGCTTAGTCTCCCCCCGGGGTTCAGATACGCAGTATTTT	CASSLVSPRGSDTQYF
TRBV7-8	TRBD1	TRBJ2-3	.	TGTGCCAGCAGCTTACCCCCGGGACAGGGAAAAGATACGCAGTATTTT	CASSLPPGQGKDTQYF
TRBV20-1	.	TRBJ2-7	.	TGCAGTGCTAGAGATCGCGACTACGAGCAGTACTTC	CSARDRDYEQYF
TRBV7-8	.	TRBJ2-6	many	TGTGCCAGCAGCTTAGCGCAGCCGGGCCCTGGGGCCAACGTCCTGACTTTC	CASSLAQPGPGANVLTF
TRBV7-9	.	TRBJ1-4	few	TGTGCCAGCAGCGCACAGGGAGGCGCTAATGAAAAACTGTTTTTT	CASSAQGGANEKLFF
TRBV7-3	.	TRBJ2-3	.	TGTGCCAGCAGCTTACGAGATAGCGGCTCAGATACGCAGTATTTT	CASSLRDSGSDTQYF
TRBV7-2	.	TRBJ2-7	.	TGTGCCAGCAGCCGACTCGGATACGAGCAGTACTTC	CASSRLGYEQYF
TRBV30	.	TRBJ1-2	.	TGTGCCTGGAGTGTGAACTTTGGTGGCTACACCTTC	CAWSVNFGGYTF
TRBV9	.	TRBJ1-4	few	TGTGCCAGCAGCGAGGGGGGACGGTTTAATGAAAAACTGTTTTTT	CASSEGGRFNEKLFF
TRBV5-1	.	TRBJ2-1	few	TGCGCCAGCAGCAACGTCCCCGGAGTCAATGAGCAGTTCTTC	CASSNVPGVNEQFF
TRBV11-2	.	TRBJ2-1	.	TGTGCCAGCAGCGTGGGGGCGGCTTACAATGAGCAGTTCTTC	CASSVGAAYNEQFF
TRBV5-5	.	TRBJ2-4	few	TGTGCCAGCAGCTTGATCGACCGGCAGGCCAAAAACATTCAGTACTTC	CASSLIDRQAKNIQYF
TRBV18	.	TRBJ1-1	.	TGTGCCAGCTCACCCCCCATGGTTAGCACTGAAGCTTTCTTT	CASSPPMVSTEAFF
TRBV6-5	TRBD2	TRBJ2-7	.	TGTGCCAGCAGTTACATCGGCGGGAGCTCCTACGAGCAGTACTTC	CASSYIGGSSYEQYF
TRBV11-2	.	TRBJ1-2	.	TGTGCCAGCAGCTTATCATCGCGCACTAACTATGGCTACACCTTC	CASSLSSRTNYGYTF
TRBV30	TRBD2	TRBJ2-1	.	TGTGCCTGGAGTGTACTAGCCAGCGGGGATTACAATGAGCAGTTCTTC	CAWSVLASGDYNEQFF